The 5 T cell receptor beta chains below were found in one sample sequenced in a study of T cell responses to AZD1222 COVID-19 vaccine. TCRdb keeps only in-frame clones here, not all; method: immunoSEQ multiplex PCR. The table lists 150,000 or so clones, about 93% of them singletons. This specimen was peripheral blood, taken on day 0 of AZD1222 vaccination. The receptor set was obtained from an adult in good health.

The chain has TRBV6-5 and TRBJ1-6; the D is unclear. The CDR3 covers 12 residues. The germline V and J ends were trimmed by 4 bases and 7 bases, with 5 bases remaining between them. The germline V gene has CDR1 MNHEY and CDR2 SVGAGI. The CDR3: CASSWENSPLHF. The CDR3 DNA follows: TGTGCCAGCAGTTGGGAAAATTCACCCCTCCACTTT.

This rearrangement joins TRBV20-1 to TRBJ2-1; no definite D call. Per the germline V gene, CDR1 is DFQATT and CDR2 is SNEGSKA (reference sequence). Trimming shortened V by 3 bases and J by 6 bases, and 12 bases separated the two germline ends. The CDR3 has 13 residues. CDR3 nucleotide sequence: TGCAGTGCTAGTGTAGGGAAAAGCAATGAGCAGTTCTTC. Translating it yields CSASVGKSNEQFF.

CDR3 sequence (DNA): TGTGCCAGCAGCTTGGTGCCCCGCGCGAGACTACCAGGGGAGGGTTACGAGCAGTACTTC. Translation gives CASSLVPRARLPGEGYEQYF. The V gene is TRBV5-5, the J gene TRBJ2-7; D might be TRBD2 (7 bases). CDR3 length: 20 amino acids. Germline V gene lookup returns CDR1 SGHKS and CDR2 YYEKEE (reference sequence). V was clipped by 0 bases and J by 4 bases, with 29 bases between them.

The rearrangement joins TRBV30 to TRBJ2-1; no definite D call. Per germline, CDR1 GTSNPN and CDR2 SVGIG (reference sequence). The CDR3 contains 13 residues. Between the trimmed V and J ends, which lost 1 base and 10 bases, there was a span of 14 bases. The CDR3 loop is CAWSDHLENEQFF. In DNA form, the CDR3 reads TGTGCCTGGAGTGACCACCTAGAAAACGAGCAGTTCTTC.

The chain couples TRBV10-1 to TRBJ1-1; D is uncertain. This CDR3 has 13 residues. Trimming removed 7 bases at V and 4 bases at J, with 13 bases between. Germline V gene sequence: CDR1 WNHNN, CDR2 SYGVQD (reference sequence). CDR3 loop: CASNKGKSTEAFF. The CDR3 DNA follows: TGCGCCAGCAATAAGGGCAAGAGCACTGAAGCTTTCTTT.